The 32 T cell receptor beta chains given below trace back to one sample, sequenced in a study of graft-versus-host responses after intestinal transplantation. Some clones are missing from TCRdb's copy, which holds only in-frame ones; the method was immunoSEQ multiplex PCR. The table has around 17,000 clones, 60% to 85% seen once. Tissue processing of the graft released intraepithelial and lamina propria lymphocytes from it. The sequencing used ileum tissue, collected around 470 days after intestinal transplant. Receptor source: a human patient who received an intestinal transplant, so some T cells may come from the graft donor.

V and J are TRBV25-1 and TRBJ1-2; D gene uncertain. The V end lost 1 base, the J end lost 2 bases, and 5 bases lay between the germline ends. CDR3 length: 13 residues. Germline V gene sequence: CDR1 MGHDK, CDR2 SYGVNS. The CDR3 DNA follows: TGTGCCAGCAGTGAATGGGAGAACTATGGCTACACCTTC. Its protein is CASSEWENYGYTF.

This clone is a singleton in its sample. This chain links TRBV6-5 with TRBJ2-7; the D call may be TRBD1 or TRBD2 (6 bases each). With 0 bases removed from V and 4 bases from J, the gap between germline ends came to 13 bases. This CDR3 spans 15 amino acids. Per germline, CDR1 MNHEY and CDR2 SVGAGI. The CDR3 loop reads CASSYSRGASYEQYF. DNA for the CDR3: TGTGCCAGCAGTTACTCGAGGGGGGCGTCATACGAGCAGTACTTC.

The table lists this clone with a count of one. The V call is TRBV11-2, the J call TRBJ2-1, with a possible D match to TRBD2 (5 bases). This CDR3 has 15 amino acids. V was cut by 3 bases and J by 0 bases, with 9 bases left in between. Germline values: CDR1 SGHAT, CDR2 FQNNGV. The CDR3 sequence: CASSFLAGSYNEQFF. The CDR3, as DNA: TGTGCCAGCAGCTTTCTCGCGGGCTCCTACAATGAGCAGTTCTTC.

This chain joins TRBV7-2 and TRBJ1-2; TRBD1 matches at 10 bases. The germline V gene has CDR1 SGHTA and CDR2 FQGNSA. The CDR3 has 15 amino acids. After removal of 0 bases from V and 3 bases from J, the junction contained 1 base not matched to a gene. The CDR3: CASSLAGTGDYGYTF. CDR3 nucleotides: TGTGCCAGCAGCTTAGCCGGGACAGGGGACTATGGCTACACCTTC. Full variable domain (missing parts from reference TRBV7-2 and TRBJ1-2): GAGVSQSPSNKVTEKGKDVELRCDPISGHTALYWYRQSLGQGLEFLIYFQGNSAPDKSGLPSDRFSAERTGGSVSTLTIQRTQQEDSAVYLCASSLAGTGDYGYTFGSGTRLTVV.

To note about this clone: Other DNA sequences within the sample encode an identical CDR3. The genes are TRBV18 and TRBJ1-6; 9 nucleotides agree with TRBD1. V trimming: 0 bases; J trimming: 9 bases; junction bases outside the gene matches: 0. The CDR3 is 14 residues long. Germline V gene sequence: CDR1 KGHSH, CDR2 LQKENI. CDR3 loop: CASSPPDRGSPLHF. The CDR3 bases are TGTGCCAGCTCACCACCGGACAGGGGTTCACCCCTCCACTTT.

This clone was recorded a few times. V is TRBV6-1 and J is TRBJ2-1; the D gene could be TRBD1 or TRBD2 (6 bases each). The CDR3 length is 12 residues. The germline gives CDR1 MNHNS, CDR2 SASEGT. Trimming removed 6 bases from V and 10 bases from J, with 13 bases in between. CDR3 amino acids: CASRKGGGEQFF. The CDR3 DNA follows: TGTGCCAGCAGAAAGGGGGGAGGCGAGCAGTTCTTC.

The rearrangement joins TRBV11-3 to TRBJ2-1; the D is unclear. The CDR3 totals 13 residues. Germline CDR1 is SGHNT and CDR2 is YENEEA. Trimming took 5 bases from V and 4 from J, leaving 9 bases between them. CDR3 residues: CASSLDIYNEQFF. The DNA for the CDR3 is TGTGCCAGCAGCCTTGACATTTACAATGAGCAGTTCTTC.

The count of this clone is one. This chain uses TRBV5-5 with TRBJ2-7; the D gene could be TRBD1 or TRBD2 (5 bases each). V was clipped by 3 bases and J by 3 bases, with 10 bases between them. The CDR3 sequence is 13 residues long. CDR1 and CDR2 (germline): SGHKS, YYEKEE (reference sequence). This CDR3 is CASSYGTDYEQYF. The DNA for the CDR3 is TGTGCCAGCAGCTACGGGACCGACTACGAGCAGTACTTC.

The chain combines TRBV2 with TRBJ1-6; TRBD1 agrees at 7 bases. The length of the CDR3 is 14 residues. V shed 6 bases, J shed 7 bases, and the junction held 6 bases outside the gene matches. The germline CDR1 and CDR2 sequences are SNHLY and FYNNEI. CDR3: CASRTGMGNSPLHF. CDR3 bases: TGTGCCAGCAGGACAGGGATGGGGAATTCACCCCTCCACTTT.

For this clone: One junction end does not reproduce the germline sequence, and a read error may be involved. The V call is TRBV7-7, the J call TRBJ2-4; TRBD1 might be the D (6 bases). The germline V gene encodes CDR1 SSHAT and CDR2 FNYEAQ (reference sequence). CDR3 length: 15 residues. This CDR3 reads CASRRQALAKNIQYF. Here the CDR3 DNA reads TGTGCTAGCAGACGACAGGCATTAGCCAAAAACATTCAGTACTTC.

The chain carries TRBV7-9 and TRBJ2-7; 9 nucleotides match TRBD1. Germline values: CDR1 SEHNR, CDR2 FQNEAQ (reference sequence). The CDR3 totals 15 residues. Trimming cost V 5 bases and J 0 bases; bases outside gene matches: 5. The CDR3: CASSPGQGSSYEQYF. CDR3 in DNA: TGTGCCAGCAGCCCGGGACAGGGAAGCTCCTACGAGCAGTACTTC.

The CDR3 bases are TGCGCCAGCAGGGGGTTCTACGAGCAGTACTTC. Protein: CASRGFYEQYF. This chain links TRBV5-1 with TRBJ2-7, with D hard to call. This CDR3 has 11 residues. The germline gives CDR1 SGHRS, CDR2 YFSETQ. The V end lost 5 bases, the J end lost 3 bases, and 6 bases lay between the germline ends.

The chain joins TRBV2 to TRBJ1-2, with D unresolved. The CDR3 loop spans 12 amino acids. V lost 7 bases and J lost 4, with 10 bases in between. Germline CDR1 reads SNHLY; CDR2 reads FYNNEI. CDR3 in amino acids: CASMAVAYGYTF. The CDR3 nucleotides read TGTGCCAGCATGGCAGTGGCCTATGGCTACACCTTC.

CDR3 amino acids: CASSPGGPKVIATYEQYF. The CDR3 DNA reads TGTGCCAGCAGCCCCGGAGGGCCTAAAGTTATCGCAACCTACGAGCAGTACTTC. This rearrangement joins TRBV7-9 to TRBJ2-5, with D perhaps matching TRBD2 (6 bases). The tail of the sequence fits TRBJ2-7 better, so the J call may be wrong. The CDR3 covers 18 residues. Germline values: CDR1 SEHNR, CDR2 FQNEAQ (reference sequence).

The genes are TRBV18 and TRBJ1-1, with a weak D call TRBD1 (6 bases). Germline CDR1 is KGHSH and CDR2 is LQKENI. The CDR3 totals 13 residues. Trimming removed 7 bases at V and 1 base at J, with 10 bases between. In DNA form, the CDR3 reads TGTGCCAGCTTAGGGGGTTGGAACACTGAAGCTTTCTTT. It encodes CASLGGWNTEAFF. Looking up the rest from reference TRBV18 and TRBJ1-1 gives the full variable domain: NAGVMQNPRHLVRRRGQEARLRCSPMKGHSHVYWYRQLPEEGLKFMVYLQKENIIDESGMPKERFSAEFPKEGPSILRIQQVVRGDSAAYFCASLGGWNTEAFFGQGTRLTVV.

The chain links TRBV7-3 to TRBJ2-7; D not certain. Trimming cost V 8 bases and J 5 bases, with 10 bases left between them. The CDR3 has 11 residues. Looked up from germline, CDR1 is SGHTA and CDR2 is FQGTGA. The CDR3 spells CASRAVDEQYF. CDR3 in DNA: TGTGCCAGCCGGGCCGTCGACGAGCAGTACTTC.

The rearrangement links TRBV5-1 to TRBJ2-3; D perhaps matches TRBD1 (5 bases). Germline assignment: CDR1 SGHRS and CDR2 YFSETQ. The CDR3 totals 15 residues. Between the trimmed V and J ends, which lost 2 bases and 7 bases, there was a span of 17 bases. The CDR3 region has the DNA TGCGCCAGCAGCTTAGGGGTCTCCTTCCCGAATACGCAGTATTTT. Its translation is CASSLGVSFPNTQYF.

The rearrangement joins TRBV9 to TRBJ1-2; 7 bases are shared with TRBD1. Germline CDR1 reads SGDLS; CDR2 reads YYNGEE. Germline trimming cut 4 bases from V and 3 bases from J; bases unmatched to any gene: 9. The CDR3 extends over 15 amino acids. The CDR3 is CASSQRQGLYYGYTF. The CDR3 nucleotides read TGTGCCAGCAGCCAAAGACAGGGTCTCTACTATGGCTACACCTTC.

About this clone itself: An end of the junction differs from the germline gene, which may be a read error. Other DNA sequences within the sample encode an identical CDR3. J is TRBJ2-7 and V is TRBV2, with D perhaps assigned TRBD1 or TRBD2 (7 bases each). This CDR3 has 14 residues. CDR1 SNHLY and CDR2 FYNNEI come from the germline V gene. CDR3 region: CASSVGGGGYEQYF. The CDR3 bases are TGTGCCAGCAGTGTGGGAGGGGGCGGATACGAGCAGTACTTT. The full variable domain, in which reference TRBV2 and TRBJ2-7 provide the parts outside the CDR3, is EPEVTQTPSHQVTQMGQEVILRCVPISNHLYFYWYRQILGQKVEFLVSFYNNEISEKSEIFDDQFSVERPDGSNFTLKIRSTKLEDSAMYFCASSVGGGGYEQYFGPGTRLTVT.

The V and J genes are TRBV7-2 and TRBJ2-7, with 8 bases matching TRBD2. The CDR3 extends over 14 amino acids. J was trimmed by 6 bases and V by 5 bases; bases with no gene match: 9. The V gene's germline CDR1 is SGHTA and CDR2 FQGNSA. The CDR3 DNA follows: TGTGCCAGCAGCGTACCGGGACTAGTCACCGAGCAGTACTTC. Its protein is CASSVPGLVTEQYF.

This clone was picked up a small number of times. V and J are TRBV2 and TRBJ2-5; 9 bases agree with TRBD2. The CDR3 totals 14 residues. The V gene end was trimmed by 8 bases and the J gene end by 2 bases; junction bases not matched to a gene: 6. The germline V gene has CDR1 SNHLY and CDR2 FYNNEI. DNA of the CDR3: TGTGCCAGCGGACATACTAGCGGGCAAGAGACCCAGTACTTC. Its protein product is CASGHTSGQETQYF.

The chain recombines TRBV4-1 with TRBJ1-1; TRBD1 is a possible D gene (5 bases). The ends were cut back, 1 base at V and 7 bases at J, with 16 bases in the middle. The CDR3 length is 15 residues. The germline V gene encodes CDR1 MGHRA and CDR2 YSYEKL. The CDR3 nucleotides are TGCGCCAGCAGCCAAGGTGGCGGGGACTGGGGTGAAGCTTTCTTT. Its protein product is CASSQGGGDWGEAFF.

The rearrangement links TRBV4-1 to TRBJ1-2; D is perhaps TRBD1 (5 bases). V gave up 4 bases and J gave up 3 bases, with 15 bases separating them. The germline V gene encodes CDR1 MGHRA and CDR2 YSYEKL. This CDR3 comprises 15 residues. In nucleotides, the CDR3 is TGCGCCAGCAGCCGGGGGAGCTTTGGGGACTATGGCTACACCTTC. This sequence encodes CASSRGSFGDYGYTF.

This chain links TRBV5-6 with TRBJ1-5; D gene uncertain. V dropped 1 base and J dropped 5 bases, with 7 bases sitting between them. This CDR3 is 13 amino acids long. The V gene's germline CDR1 is SGHDT and CDR2 YYEEEE. The DNA of the CDR3 is TGTGCCAGCAGCTTGTACGGGGATCAGCCCCAGCATTTT. This codes for CASSLYGDQPQHF.

A remark on this clone: The junction does not match germline at one end; this may be a read error. This sequence joins TRBV7-7 and TRBJ2-5; 7 bases are shared with TRBD2. The CDR3 length is 15 residues. Germline V gives CDR1 SSHAT, CDR2 FNYEAQ (reference sequence). This chain's CDR3 is CASSLGLPGGETQYF. CDR3 bases: TGTGCTAGCAGCTTAGGACTCCCCGGGGGGGAGACCCAGTACTTC. Full variable domain (outside the CDR3, taken from reference TRBV7-7 and TRBJ2-5): GAGVSQSPRYKVTKRGQDVTLRCDPISSHATLYWYQQALGQGPEFLTYFNYEAQPDKSGLPSDRFSAERPEGSISTLTIQRTEQRDSAMYRCASSLGLPGGETQYFGPGTRLLVL.

The chain has TRBV7-9 and TRBJ2-5; 7 nucleotides align to TRBD2. The CDR3 runs 16 residues. The J segment lost 1 base and the V segment lost 2 bases, leaving 7 bases of the junction unmatched. Germline lookup yields CDR1 SEHNR and CDR2 FQNEAQ (reference sequence). This CDR3 reads CASSLFGRSTQETQYF. The DNA of the CDR3 is TGTGCCAGCAGCTTATTCGGGAGGTCCACCCAAGAGACCCAGTACTTC.

The V gene is TRBV6-5, the J gene TRBJ2-2, with a possible D match to TRBD1 (6 bases). Trimming left V 4 bases short and J 4 bases short, with 13 bases between. CDR3 size: 15 residues. The germline CDR1 and CDR2 sequences are MNHEY and SVGAGI. The CDR3 DNA reads as TGTGCCAGCAGTTCAACAGGGCTGGGCACCGGGGAGCTGTTTTTT. Residues: CASSSTGLGTGELFF.

This clone appeared a single time. This chain links TRBV30 with TRBJ2-3, with D possibly being TRBD2 (6 bases). V was cut by 0 bases and J by 1 base, with 17 bases left in between. The CDR3 totals 17 residues. The germline CDR1 and CDR2 sequences are GTSNPN and SVGIG (reference sequence). For the CDR3, the DNA is TGTGCCTGGAGTGTGGCGGGGCCCTCATTAGGCACAGATACGCAGTATTTT. Translation: CAWSVAGPSLGTDTQYF.

The CDR3 sequence: CASSPLAAPYEQYF. The CDR3 nucleotides are TGTGCCAGCAGCCCACTAGCGGCCCCCTACGAGCAGTACTTC. The V gene is TRBV6-5, the J gene TRBJ2-7, with TRBD2 matching over 8 bases. Germline trimming cut 6 bases from V and 2 bases from J; bases unmatched to any gene: 6. This CDR3 has 14 residues. Germline lookup yields CDR1 MNHEY and CDR2 SVGAGI.

The chain carries TRBV19 and TRBJ2-5, with TRBD1 matching 10 bases. J gave up 7 bases and V 2 bases, and 13 bases lay outside the gene matches. Per germline, CDR1 LNHDA and CDR2 SQIVND (reference sequence). This CDR3 is built from 17 residues. Here the CDR3 DNA reads TGTGCCAGTAGTATATCAGGCGACAGGGGGCGCGGTGGGACCCAGTACTTC. Translation: CASSISGDRGRGGTQYF.

The V and J genes are TRBV9 and TRBJ2-7; D might be TRBD1 or TRBD2, each matching 5 bases. Trimming took 2 bases from V and 2 from J, leaving 14 bases between them. Per the germline V gene, CDR1 is SGDLS and CDR2 is YYNGEE. CDR3 length: 15 residues. CDR3 bases: TGTGCCAGCAGCGTCCTCCCGGGACCAACCTACGAGCAGTACTTC. This codes for CASSVLPGPTYEQYF.

A single count supports this clone. This chain links TRBV11-2 with TRBJ2-7, with TRBD1 identical over 11 bases. The germline CDR1 and CDR2 sequences are SGHAT and FQNNGV. CDR3 length: 15 amino acids. V lost 5 bases and J lost 4; bases outside the gene matches: 7. The chain's CDR3 is CASSLSGTGGYEQYF. Here the CDR3 DNA reads TGTGCCAGCAGCCTATCCGGGACAGGGGGTTACGAGCAGTACTTC. The full variable domain, rest sourced from reference TRBV11-2 and TRBJ2-7, is EAGVAQSPRYKIIEKRQSVAFWCNPISGHATLYWYQQILGQGPKLLIQFQNNGVVDDSQLPKDRFSAERLKGVDSTLKIQPAKLEDSAVYLCASSLSGTGGYEQYFGPGTRLTVT.